The 9 T cell receptor beta chains listed next were all sequenced from one sample in a study of CD4 T cells in relation to SARS-CoV-2 and coronaviruses. Some clones are missing from TCRdb's copy, which holds only in-frame ones; the method was immunoSEQ multiplex PCR. The repertoire holds 25,000 or so clones, 78% seen once, with around 14% in the top ten. The unexposed donors gave CD4+ T cells in about 2011-2019, prior to COVID-19. After less than 11 days of culture, CD4+ T cells were isolated. The antigens these receptors bind are not known. Sequencing input: CD4+ T cells from PBMCs, cultured in vitro. Receptors originate from a human donor in good health.

In its sample, this clone was seen once. The gene calls are TRBV30 and TRBJ2-2; D possibly corresponds to TRBD2 (5 bases). The CDR3 extends over 14 amino acids. The ends were cut back, 2 bases at V and 6 bases at J, with 13 bases in the middle. The germline gives CDR1 GTSNPN, CDR2 SVGIG (reference sequence). Here the CDR3 reads CAWSPGGSPGELFF. CDR3 sequence (DNA): TGTGCCTGGAGTCCAGGCGGGTCCCCCGGGGAGCTGTTTTTT. The full variable domain, rest sourced from reference TRBV30 and TRBJ2-2, is SQTIHQWPATLVQPVGSPLSLECTVEGTSNPNLYWYRQAAGRGLQLLFYSVGIGQISSEVPQNLSASRPQDRQFILSSKKLLLSDSGFYLCAWSPGGSPGELFFGEGSRLTVL.

The genes are TRBV27 and TRBJ1-3; possible D gene TRBD1, 6 bases. The CDR3 is made up of 15 amino acids. Trimming stripped 2 bases from V and 2 bases from J, with 10 bases between. Germline values: CDR1 MNHEY, CDR2 SMNVEV (reference sequence). CDR3 bases: TGTGCCAGCAGTTTACAGGAGGGGGCTGGAAACACCATATATTTT. Translating gives CASSLQEGAGNTIYF.

The gene calls are TRBV29-1 and TRBJ2-7, with 7 bases aligning to TRBD2. This CDR3 is 14 amino acids long. V dropped 0 bases and J dropped 0; count of bases not matched to a gene: 2. Germline values: CDR1 SQVTM, CDR2 ANQGSEA. CDR3 sequence reads: CSVEDPGGSYEQYF. The CDR3 coding sequence is TGCAGCGTTGAAGATCCGGGGGGCTCCTACGAGCAGTACTTC.

The chain is built from TRBV7-9 and TRBJ2-5; D not certain. Germline V gene lookup returns CDR1 SEHNR and CDR2 FQNEAQ (reference sequence). The length of the CDR3 is 13 residues. The germline V and J ends were trimmed by 6 bases and 5 bases, with 13 bases remaining between them. The chain's CDR3 is CASSGVPLETQYF. The CDR3 DNA is TGTGCCAGCAGTGGGGTTCCTCTGGAGACCCAGTACTTC.

The chain recombines TRBV20-1 with TRBJ2-7, with D unresolved. The CDR3 consists of 11 residues. V was cut by 3 bases and J by 4 bases, with 7 bases left in between. In germline, CDR1 is DFQATT, CDR2 SNEGSKA (reference sequence). The DNA of the CDR3 is TGCAGTGCTAGCCAGATGTACGAGCAGTACTTC. It yields the protein CSASQMYEQYF.

For the CDR3, the DNA is TGTGCCAGTAGTATAGTGGGACGCACTGAAGCTTTCTTT. Protein product: CASSIVGRTEAFF. This rearrangement joins TRBV19 to TRBJ1-1; a possible D gene is TRBD1 (5 bases). Germline V gene lookup returns CDR1 LNHDA and CDR2 SQIVND (reference sequence). CDR3 length equals 13 residues. With 1 base removed from V and 4 bases from J, the gap between germline ends came to 7 bases.

The gene calls are TRBV7-9 and TRBJ1-2; D ambiguous. With 6 bases removed from V and 3 bases from J, the gap between germline ends came to 17 bases. Germline CDR1 and CDR2: SEHNR and FQNEAQ (reference sequence). CDR3 length: 15 residues. The CDR3 sequence: CASSLYPTFYYGYTF. DNA for the CDR3: TGTGCCAGCAGTCTTTACCCCACGTTCTACTATGGCTACACCTTC.

The V call is TRBV7-3, the J call TRBJ2-7; 7 bases are shared with TRBD2. Germline V gene data show CDR1 as SGHTA and CDR2 as FQGTGA. The CDR3 is made up of 13 amino acids. After removal of 5 bases from V and 6 bases from J, the junction contained 7 bases not matched to a gene. In nucleotides, the CDR3 is TGTGCCAGCAGCCCCCGGGGGGAGGGCGAGCAGTACTTC. It specifies CASSPRGEGEQYF.

The chain uses TRBV10-3 and TRBJ2-7; the match to TRBD2 covers 9 bases. This CDR3 is 15 amino acids long. CDR1 is ENHRY and CDR2 is SYGVKD in the germline V gene. After removal of 10 bases from V and 0 bases from J, the junction contained 10 bases not matched to a gene. The CDR3 bases are TGTGCCACCAGAGGGACTAGCCAAAGCTCCTACGAGCAGTACTTC. This translates into CATRGTSQSSYEQYF.